The clone carrying this TCR beta chain has a single count. Its specificity is unknown. This entry belongs to a study of OX40 agonist ivuxolimab in advanced cancers. Study-level points and caveats: CD4+ and CD8+ blood T cells expanded clonally by week 6 at 0.1 to 3.0 mg/kg.

The repertoire was sequenced with immunoSEQ multiplex PCR; TCRdb's copy has only in-frame clones and lacks some. The top ten clones hold roughly 2.9% of a sample with around 70,000 clones, around 88% of them seen once. The CDR3 sequence is 15 residues long. J lost 6 bases, V lost 4 bases, and 8 bases had no gene match. Germline-derived CDR1 and CDR2 are LNHDA and SQIVND (reference sequence). The chain employs TRBV19 and TRBJ2-3; TRBD1 agrees at 9 bases. This TCR derives from an adult with an advanced solid tumor such as melanoma, head and neck, liver or kidney cancer. Sequenced material: CD4+ or CD8+ T cells sorted from blood, taken in a trial of the OX40 agonist ivuxolimab. The CDR3, as DNA: TGTGCCAGTAGTACACGGGACAGGGAAGTGGATACGCAGTATTTT. It specifies CASSTRDREVDTQYF.